This entry is about one T cell receptor (beta chain). The sample belongs to a study of shared clonotypes between healthy human individuals. Only in-frame clones appear in the TCRdb table, and some are missing; sequencing was by immunoSEQ multiplex PCR. The data hold 2 million or so clones, with over 85% observed a single time. It was CD45RO-negative cells, positively selected for CCR7, that made up naive CD8 cells, with terminally differentiated effector memory CD45RA+ cells excluded. CDR3 size: 15 residues. The trim removed 2 bases at V and 9 bases at J, leaving 4 bases unmatched. Germline V gives CDR1 MNHEY, CDR2 SMNVEV (reference sequence).

The chain has TRBV27 and TRBJ2-1, with TRBD2 matching 13 bases. The sample consisted of naive CD8+ T cells sorted from blood. This receptor was obtained from a young man in good health. This chain's CDR3 is CASSLGGLAGTEQFF. The CDR3 bases are TGTGCCAGCAGTTTAGGGGGACTAGCGGGAACTGAGCAGTTCTTC.